One and the same sample provided the 32 T cell receptor beta chains below, sequenced in a study of cytotoxic CD8 clonotypes in ibrutinib-treated CLL. TCRdb keeps only in-frame clones here, not all; method: immunoSEQ multiplex PCR. The table lists about 140,000 clones, roughly 77% of them singletons. The sequences come from PBMCs, collected after 12 months of ibrutinib treatment. The receptors here all came from a human donor with chronic lymphocytic leukemia.

In this sample, this clone turned up a few times. V usage is TRBV6-5 and J usage is TRBJ1-4; 7 bases fit TRBD1. The germline V gene encodes CDR1 MNHEY and CDR2 SVGAGI. V lost 7 bases and J lost 8; bases outside the gene matches: 7. The CDR3 has 13 amino acids. The chain's CDR3 is CASNPDREEKLFF. The CDR3 DNA reads TGTGCCAGCAACCCCGACAGGGAGGAAAAACTGTTTTTT.

J is TRBJ2-3 and V is TRBV5-1; 13 bases map to TRBD2. The trim removed 3 bases at V and 6 bases at J, leaving 7 bases unmatched. The CDR3 is 16 residues long. Germline lookup yields CDR1 SGHRS and CDR2 YFSETQ. Here the CDR3 DNA reads TGCGCCAGCAGCTCCCGACTAGCGGGAGGTTTGGATACGCAGTATTTT. Amino acids: CASSSRLAGGLDTQYF.

Details on this clone: The junction differs from germline at one of its ends, possibly a read error. The rearrangement joins TRBV7-7 to TRBJ2-1; 12 bases fit TRBD2. The CDR3 is 16 residues long. CDR1 is SSHAT and CDR2 is FNYEAQ in the germline V gene (reference sequence). The DNA for the CDR3 is TGTGCTAGCAGCTTAACACTAGCGGGAGGAAACAATGAGCAGTTCTTC. Amino acids: CASSLTLAGGNNEQFF.

J is TRBJ1-2 and V is TRBV7-2; possibly TRBD1 for D (6 bases). V was cut by 5 bases and J by 8 bases, with 15 bases left in between. The CDR3 totals 13 residues. Germline V gives CDR1 SGHTA, CDR2 FQGNSA. This CDR3 reads CASSPTGGLGYTF. The CDR3 nucleotides are TGTGCCAGCAGCCCAACCGGGGGGCTCGGCTACACCTTC.

This chain connects TRBV28 to TRBJ1-2; D is ambiguous. Germline CDR1 is MDHEN and CDR2 is SYDVKM. V was clipped by 4 bases and J by 4 bases, with 7 bases between them. The CDR3 contains 12 residues. CDR3 loop: CASSYRGYGYTF. Here the CDR3 DNA reads TGTGCCAGCAGTTACCGGGGCTATGGCTACACCTTC.

V and J are TRBV28 and TRBJ2-1; D unclear. V lost 8 bases to trimming and J lost 2 bases, with 13 bases between them. CDR3 size: 14 residues. Germline V gene lookup returns CDR1 MDHEN and CDR2 SYDVKM. The CDR3 region has the DNA TGTGCCAGCTCCCCCGGGCACCCCTACAATGAGCAGTTCTTC. Translation gives CASSPGHPYNEQFF.

This chain links TRBV28 with TRBJ1-1; D perhaps matches TRBD1 (5 bases). Germline lookup yields CDR1 MDHEN and CDR2 SYDVKM. V was clipped by 5 bases and J by 0 bases, with 16 bases between them. The CDR3 has 16 amino acids. The CDR3: CASSPGHVGVNTEAFF. CDR3 in DNA: TGTGCCAGCAGTCCAGGACACGTGGGTGTGAACACTGAAGCTTTCTTT.

V usage is TRBV4-3 and J usage is TRBJ1-2; D is possibly TRBD1 (5 bases). The CDR3 is 15 residues long. The V end was cut by 4 bases, the J end by 3 bases, with 15 bases between. Germline CDR1 and CDR2: LGHNA and YSLEER. CDR3 nucleotide sequence: TGCGCCAGCAGCCCTGATCGGCTAGGGGACTATGGCTACACCTTC. Its translation is CASSPDRLGDYGYTF.

The chain joins TRBV2 to TRBJ2-3; the D gene is possibly TRBD2 (7 bases). This CDR3 is built from 14 residues. Trimming cost V 10 bases and J 3 bases, with 17 bases left between them. CDR1 and CDR2 (germline): SNHLY, FYNNEI. The CDR3 region is CATRRRGGTDTQYF. Written as DNA, the CDR3 is TGTGCCACCAGAAGGAGGGGGGGTACAGATACGCAGTATTTT.

In this sample, this clone turned up once. The chain uses TRBV7-8 and TRBJ2-2; D is possibly TRBD1 (6 bases). V lost 1 base, J lost 7 bases, and 16 bases lay in between. Germline loops: CDR1 SGHVS, CDR2 FQNEAQ. The CDR3 runs to 16 residues. In DNA, the CDR3 is TGTGCCAGCAGCTTAGTCGTGCAGGGGTCCGACGGGGAGCTGTTTTTT. Translated: CASSLVVQGSDGELFF.

V and J are TRBV14 and TRBJ1-2; tentatively, D is TRBD1 (5 bases). Trimming left V 1 base short and J 5 bases short, with 5 bases between. This CDR3 has 12 amino acids. CDR1 is SGHDN and CDR2 is FVKESK in the germline V gene. The CDR3 here is CASSQGQYGYTF. CDR3 sequence (DNA): TGTGCCAGCAGCCAAGGACAGTATGGCTACACCTTC. The variable domain in full, completed from reference TRBV14 and TRBJ1-2, reads EAGVTQFPSHSVIEKGQTVTLRCDPISGHDNLYWYRRVMGKEIKFLLHFVKESKQDESGMPNNRFLAERTGGTYSTLKVQPAELEDSGVYFCASSQGQYGYTFGSGTRLTVV.

This chain links TRBV10-3 with TRBJ2-2, with 10 bases identical to TRBD1. CDR1 is ENHRY, CDR2 SYGVKD, per germline. J lost 2 bases, V lost 4 bases, and 4 bases had no gene match. The CDR3 is 16 residues long. CDR3 coding DNA: TGTGCCATCAGTGCGTGGGACAGGGGTAACACCGGGGAGCTGTTTTTT. It specifies CAISAWDRGNTGELFF.

This rearrangement joins TRBV5-1 to TRBJ2-2, with D unresolved. V shed 0 bases and J shed 4 bases, with 7 bases lying between them. Germline V CDR1 and CDR2: SGHRS, YFSETQ. There are 14 residues in the CDR3. The CDR3 protein is CASSLAVFTGELFF. The CDR3, as DNA: TGCGCCAGCAGCTTGGCCGTTTTCACCGGGGAGCTGTTTTTT. Drawing the rest from reference TRBV5-1 and TRBJ2-2, the complete variable domain is KAGVTQTPRYLIKTRGQQVTLSCSPISGHRSVSWYQQTPGQGLQFLFEYFSETQRNKGNFPGRFSGRQFSNSRSEMNVSTLELGDSALYLCASSLAVFTGELFFGEGSRLTVL.

V and J are TRBV6-1 and TRBJ1-3, with TRBD1 matching 9 bases. V gave up 10 bases and J gave up 0 bases; unmatched junction bases: 7. This CDR3 region has 15 residues. Germline CDR1 reads MNHNS; CDR2 reads SASEGT. The CDR3: CATAGTGISGNTIYF. The CDR3, as DNA: TGTGCCACCGCGGGGACAGGGATCTCTGGAAACACCATATATTTT.

The V and J genes are TRBV7-3 and TRBJ2-7, with TRBD2 as a possible D gene (6 bases). There are 13 residues in the CDR3. Germline assignment: CDR1 SGHTA and CDR2 FQGTGA. The V end was cut by 4 bases, the J end by 9 bases, with 16 bases between. The CDR3 DNA is TGTGCCAGCAGCTCCAGCCTGGGAGGAGTGCAGTACTTC. It codes for CASSSSLGGVQYF.

The chain carries TRBV27 and TRBJ1-2; D gene uncertain. The CDR3 runs 11 residues. The germline CDR1 and CDR2 sequences are MNHEY and SMNVEV (reference sequence). V lost 5 bases, J lost 5 bases, and 6 bases lay in between. CDR3 sequence (DNA): TGTGCCAGCAGTAACAGATATGGCTACACCTTC. Amino acid sequence: CASSNRYGYTF.

V usage is TRBV28 and J usage is TRBJ1-2; TRBD1 matches 12 bases. The CDR3 runs 16 residues. Germline CDR1 reads MDHEN; CDR2 reads SYDVKM. V shed 6 bases and J 6 bases; nucleotides not matched to a gene: 11. CDR3 in DNA: TGTGCCAGCAGCACCGCCGGGACAGGGGGCGAGGATGGCTACACCTTC. It is translated as CASSTAGTGGEDGYTF.

The V gene is TRBV5-1, the J gene TRBJ1-1; the D gene is possibly TRBD1 (6 bases). V was pared by 0 bases and J by 1 base, with 7 bases between. The CDR3 consists of 14 residues. CDR1 is SGHRS and CDR2 is YFSETQ in the germline V gene. CDR3: CASSLGQANTEAFF. The DNA for the CDR3 is TGCGCCAGCAGCTTGGGACAGGCGAACACTGAAGCTTTCTTT.

The chain recombines TRBV19 with TRBJ1-1; TRBD1 might be the D (5 bases). Germline V gene lookup returns CDR1 LNHDA and CDR2 SQIVND (reference sequence). This CDR3 region has 14 residues. The V end was cut by 7 bases, the J end by 0 bases, with 12 bases between. CDR3 coding DNA: TGTGCCAGTAAGGGTCAGGGTATGAACACTGAAGCTTTCTTT. Amino acid sequence: CASKGQGMNTEAFF.

CDR3 DNA sequence: TGTGCCAGCAGTTACTCGTTTTTAGAGAACACTGAAGCTTTCTTT. Amino acids: CASSYSFLENTEAFF. The chain uses TRBV6-5 and TRBJ1-1; D not resolved. This CDR3 has 15 residues. V shed 0 bases and J shed 1 base, with 9 bases lying between them. The germline V gene has CDR1 MNHEY and CDR2 SVGAGI.

The table lists this clone with a count of one. The gene calls are TRBV28 and TRBJ2-1, with D possibly matching TRBD2 (5 bases). The CDR3 extends over 14 amino acids. V was trimmed by 6 bases and J by 4 bases, leaving 13 bases between them. The V gene's germline CDR1 is MDHEN and CDR2 SYDVKM. This CDR3 reads CASSGDSKYNEQFF. The CDR3 DNA is TGTGCCAGCAGCGGGGATTCGAAGTACAATGAGCAGTTCTTC.

The chain is built from TRBV6-4 and TRBJ1-6; D is possibly TRBD1 (5 bases). The length of the CDR3 is 14 residues. Germline V CDR1 and CDR2: MRHNA, SNTAGT. Deletions cut 3 bases from V and 8 bases from J, with 11 bases between. CDR3 residues: CASSEGVSDSPLHF. CDR3 nucleotide sequence: TGTGCCAGCAGTGAAGGGGTTTCAGATTCACCCCTCCACTTT.

V usage is TRBV28 and J usage is TRBJ1-5, with TRBD1 identical over 7 bases. Germline-derived CDR1 and CDR2 are MDHEN and SYDVKM. The CDR3 sequence is 17 residues long. Germline trimming cut 2 bases from V and 7 bases from J; bases unmatched to any gene: 14. The CDR3 DNA reads as TGTGCCAGCAGTTTAACCCCGACAGGGTGGGTCAGCCAGCCCCAGCATTTT. This encodes CASSLTPTGWVSQPQHF.

This clone was recorded a few times. The same CDR3 arises from other DNA sequences in this sample as well. CDR3: CASSYSRQGYSPLHF. For the CDR3, the DNA is TGTGCCAGCAGTTACTCGCGACAGGGGTATTCACCCCTCCACTTT. This chain connects TRBV6-5 to TRBJ1-6, with TRBD1 identical over 8 bases. The CDR3 spans 15 residues. Germline V CDR1 and CDR2: MNHEY, SVGAGI. The V and J ends lost 0 bases and 8 bases, in that order; junction bases with no gene match: 3.

The chain joins TRBV5-4 to TRBJ1-1, with a possible D match to TRBD1 (5 bases). CDR1 and CDR2 (germline): SGHNT, YYREEE (reference sequence). CDR3 length: 14 amino acids. Deletions cut 0 bases from V and 5 bases from J, with 11 bases between. The CDR3: CASSLDGGGTEAFF. The CDR3 DNA reads as TGTGCCAGCAGCTTGGATGGGGGAGGAACTGAAGCTTTCTTT.

This clone was counted a single time. The chain links TRBV5-4 to TRBJ2-5, with TRBD2 matching over 10 bases. CDR1 SGHNT and CDR2 YYREEE come from the germline V gene (reference sequence). The junction had 5 bases not matched to a gene; V was cut back by 2 bases and J by 4 bases. This CDR3 has 15 amino acids. The CDR3 spells CASSLPSGGGETQYF. Written as DNA, the CDR3 is TGTGCCAGCAGCTTACCTAGCGGGGGAGGAGAGACCCAGTACTTC.

A single count supports this clone. The chain links TRBV18 to TRBJ1-1, with D maybe TRBD1 (5 bases). Germline V gene sequence: CDR1 KGHSH, CDR2 LQKENI. The CDR3 has 14 amino acids. V was trimmed by 2 bases and J by 1 base, leaving 8 bases between them. CDR3 bases: TGTGCCAGCTCACCAGCAGGGACGAACACTGAAGCTTTCTTT. The encoded protein is CASSPAGTNTEAFF.

The rearrangement uses TRBV2 and TRBJ2-1, with D unresolved. Between the trimmed V and J ends, which lost 6 bases and 12 bases, there was a span of 12 bases. CDR3 size: 11 residues. Germline V lookup: CDR1 SNHLY, CDR2 FYNNEI. The CDR3 loop reads CASSPHLGQFF. Written as DNA, the CDR3 is TGTGCCAGCAGCCCTCACCTCGGGCAGTTCTTC.

The chain is built from TRBV9 and TRBJ2-3; possibly TRBD1 for D (5 bases). Germline-derived CDR1 and CDR2 are SGDLS and YYNGEE. This CDR3 has 15 amino acids. Trimming took off 0 bases at V and 0 bases at J, with 8 bases between the two ends. CDR3: CASSVGGASTDTQYF. CDR3 nucleotide sequence: TGTGCCAGCAGCGTAGGGGGCGCAAGCACAGATACGCAGTATTTT.

The V call is TRBV14, the J call TRBJ2-7; TRBD2 might be the D (6 bases). The V gene's germline CDR1 is SGHDN and CDR2 FVKESK. The CDR3 totals 15 residues. V dropped 0 bases and J dropped 1 base, with 10 bases sitting between them. CDR3 coding DNA: TGTGCCAGCAGCCAAGATTGGGGACTTTCCTACGAGCAGTACTTC. It codes for CASSQDWGLSYEQYF.

This rearrangement joins TRBV9 to TRBJ1-2; no definite D call. V lost 3 bases and J 7 bases, leaving 7 bases between the germline ends. The CDR3 length is 11 residues. Germline V gene lookup returns CDR1 SGDLS and CDR2 YYNGEE. Here the CDR3 reads CASSGLGGYTF. In DNA, the CDR3 is TGTGCCAGCAGCGGGCTAGGTGGCTACACCTTC.

The V gene is TRBV25-1, the J gene TRBJ2-3; 9 nucleotides line up with TRBD2. Germline-derived CDR1 and CDR2 are MGHDK and SYGVNS. The V gene end was trimmed by 6 bases and the J gene end by 0 bases; junction bases not matched to a gene: 4. The CDR3 sequence is 15 residues long. This CDR3 is CASSSTSGSTDTQYF. The CDR3 region has the DNA TGTGCCAGCAGCAGCACTAGCGGGAGCACAGATACGCAGTATTTT.